A single sample gave rise to the 14 T cell receptor beta chains below, sequenced in a study of early T cells in non-severe SARS-CoV-2 infection. TCRdb reanalysed the 5' RACE reads using MiXCR and keeps one entry per CDR3 protein. Altogether more than 60,000 distinct CDR3 sequences are present, around 12% being singletons, with the ten largest covering 1.2%. The sequenced sample was whole blood, obtained at baseline. The origin of the receptors is an adult who was a healthcare worker with PCR-confirmed SARS-CoV-2 infection or an uninfected control (not recorded which). The donor label of this sample is uncertain.

A few counts support this clonotype. The DNA for the CDR3 is TGCAGTGGGGATCTCCCTCGTGGGGATACGCAGTATTTT. Translation gives CSGDLPRGDTQYF. The chain couples TRBV20-1 to TRBJ2-3; D gene ambiguous. V was clipped by 7 bases and J by 6 bases, with 17 bases between them. The CDR3 runs to 13 residues. Per the germline V gene, CDR1 is DFQATT and CDR2 is SNEGSKA (reference sequence).

The V and J genes are TRBV19 and TRBJ1-2, with D unresolved. The V gene lost 3 bases and the J gene lost 3 bases, with 11 bases spanning the gap. CDR3 length equals 14 residues. The V gene's germline CDR1 is LNHDA and CDR2 SQIVND (reference sequence). The CDR3 nucleotides are TGTGCCAGTAGTATGCGGGGTACGGACTATGGCTACACCTTC. Its translation is CASSMRGTDYGYTF. Full variable domain (missing parts from reference TRBV19 and TRBJ1-2): DGGITQSPKYLFRKEGQNVTLSCEQNLNHDAMYWYRQDPGQGLRLIYYSQIVNDFQKGDIAEGYSVSREKKESFPLTVTSAQKNPTAFYLCASSMRGTDYGYTFGSGTRLTVV.

This clonotype showed up just a few times. This chain uses TRBV12-3 or TRBV12-4 with TRBJ1-4, with D uncertain. Trimming stripped 0 bases from V and 7 bases from J, with 3 bases between. The CDR3 sequence is 12 residues long. The CDR3: CASSLAREKLFF. In DNA form, the CDR3 reads TGTGCCAGCAGTTTAGCTCGTGAAAAACTGTTTTTT.

This clonotype was seen many times. J is TRBJ2-1 and V is TRBV7-6; 10 nucleotides agree with TRBD2. Unmatched junction bases numbered 9, after V lost 6 bases and J lost 10 bases. The CDR3 runs to 14 residues. Per germline, CDR1 SGHVS and CDR2 FNYEAQ. DNA for the CDR3: TGTGCCAGCAGACCAAGCGGGGGGGCCAGGGAGCAGTTCTTC. It codes for CASRPSGGAREQFF.

The chain carries TRBV20-1 and TRBJ1-1, with D possibly TRBD1 on 5 matching bases. The CDR3 has 14 residues. V gave up 2 bases and J gave up 1 base, with 11 bases separating them. CDR1 and CDR2 (germline): DFQATT, SNEGSKA (reference sequence). As DNA, the CDR3 is TGCAGTGCTAGACCCGGGACCGCGAACACTGAAGCTTTCTTT. Protein: CSARPGTANTEAFF.

This clonotype was detected a few times. The rearrangement links TRBV27 to TRBJ2-3; D remains unclear. The length of the CDR3 is 15 residues. Per germline, CDR1 MNHEY and CDR2 SMNVEV (reference sequence). V was clipped by 0 bases and J by 2 bases, with 9 bases between them. DNA of the CDR3: TGTGCCAGCAGTTTATCGAGGATATTCACAGATACGCAGTATTTT. It encodes CASSLSRIFTDTQYF.

V gene TRBV7-8 combines with J gene TRBJ2-1; 11 nucleotides match TRBD2. The V gene end was trimmed by 2 bases and the J gene end by 6 bases; junction bases not matched to a gene: 6. CDR1 and CDR2 (germline): SGHVS, FQNEAQ. The CDR3 is 16 residues long. This chain's CDR3 is CASSLSLAGGGNEQFF. As DNA, the CDR3 is TGTGCCAGCAGCTTATCTCTAGCGGGGGGCGGCAATGAGCAGTTCTTC.

J is TRBJ2-5 and V is TRBV7-9; D unresolved. This CDR3 spans 14 amino acids. CDR1 is SEHNR and CDR2 is FQNEAQ in the germline V gene (reference sequence). The germline V and J ends were trimmed by 2 bases and 2 bases, with 9 bases remaining between them. The CDR3 DNA is TGTGCCAGCAGCTTATTTACAGCTCAAGAGACCCAGTACTTC. As protein: CASSLFTAQETQYF. The entire variable domain, with the rest obtained from reference TRBV7-9 and TRBJ2-5, is as follows: DTGVSQNPRHKITKRGQNVTFRCDPISEHNRLYWYRQTLGQGPEFLTYFQNEAQLEKSRLLSDRFSAERPKGSFSTLEIQRTEQGDSAMYLCASSLFTAQETQYFGPGTRLLVL.

The chain employs TRBV10-3 and TRBJ2-3, with 7 bases matching TRBD1. The CDR3 extends over 16 amino acids. V was pared by 7 bases and J by 3 bases, with 13 bases of the junction left unmatched. Per the germline V gene, CDR1 is ENHRY and CDR2 is SYGVKD. CDR3 nucleotides: TGTGCCATCATGGTGGTCTACAGGGGTTTTACAGATACGCAGTATTTT. Translated: CAIMVVYRGFTDTQYF.

The rearrangement uses TRBV5-4 and TRBJ2-6, with unresolved D. V was clipped by 2 bases and J by 0 bases, with 12 bases between them. CDR1 is SGHNT and CDR2 is YYREEE in the germline V gene (reference sequence). This CDR3 has 17 residues. In DNA, the CDR3 is TGTGCCAGCAGCTTAATCGGCAGGAACTCTGGGGCCAACGTCCTGACTTTC. Its protein product is CASSLIGRNSGANVLTF.

This clonotype came up many times. This chain connects TRBV4-1 to TRBJ1-6; 8 bases align to TRBD1. Germline-derived CDR1 and CDR2 are MGHRA and YSYEKL. CDR3 length equals 18 residues. Trimming at V came to 1 base and at J to 7 bases, leaving 12 bases not matched to a gene. The CDR3 DNA follows: TGCGCCAGCAGCCAAGCGGCAGGGGGCTCTGACAAGAATTCACCCCTCCACTTT. It encodes CASSQAAGGSDKNSPLHF.

The chain employs TRBV3-1 and TRBJ1-2, with TRBD1 matching over 10 bases. CDR1 LGHDT and CDR2 YNNKEL come from the germline V gene (reference sequence). V lost 4 bases to trimming and J lost 9 bases; unmatched junction nucleotides: 17. The CDR3 covers 17 residues. In nucleotides, the CDR3 is TGTGCCAGCAGCCCCACTTCCGGACAGGGGGGACCTATGCGCTACACCTTC. Translation gives CASSPTSGQGGPMRYTF.

CDR3 bases: TGCAGCGTCTCGGGACTAGCGAAAGATACGCAGTATTTT. Its translation is CSVSGLAKDTQYF. This rearrangement joins TRBV29-1 to TRBJ2-3, with 10 positions matching TRBD2. Germline V gene data show CDR1 as SQVTM and CDR2 as ANQGSEA. This CDR3 has 13 residues. The V and J ends lost 6 bases and 5 bases, in that order; junction bases with no gene match: 5.

The sample holds many counts of this clonotype. This chain connects TRBV18 to TRBJ1-1; no firm D call. V was clipped by 3 bases and J by 1 base, with 15 bases between them. The CDR3 is made up of 16 amino acids. Germline lookup yields CDR1 KGHSH and CDR2 LQKENI. The CDR3 nucleotides read TGTGCCAGCTCACCGGGCGCCTATCAAACGAACACTGAAGCTTTCTTT. The encoded protein is CASSPGAYQTNTEAFF.